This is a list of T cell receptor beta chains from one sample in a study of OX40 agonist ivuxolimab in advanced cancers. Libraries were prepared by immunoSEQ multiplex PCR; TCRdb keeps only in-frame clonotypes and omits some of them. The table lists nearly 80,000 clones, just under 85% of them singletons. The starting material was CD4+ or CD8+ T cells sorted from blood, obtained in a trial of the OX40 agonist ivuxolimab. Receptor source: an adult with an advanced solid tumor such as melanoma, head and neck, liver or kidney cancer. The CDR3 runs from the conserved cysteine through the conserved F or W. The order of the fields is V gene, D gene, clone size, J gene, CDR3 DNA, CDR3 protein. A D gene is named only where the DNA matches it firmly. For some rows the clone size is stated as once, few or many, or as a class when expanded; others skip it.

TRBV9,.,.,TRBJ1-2,TGTGCCAGCAGTCGAGGGAGGACAGTTAACTATGGCTACACCTTC,CASSRGRTVNYGYTF
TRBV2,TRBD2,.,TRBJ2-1,TGTGCCAGCAGCCGGGAGGCAGCCGACAATGAGCAGTTCTTC,CASSREAADNEQFF
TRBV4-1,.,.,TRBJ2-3,TGCGCCAGCAGCCAACTTACAGGGACAGATACGCAGTATTTT,CASSQLTGTDTQYF
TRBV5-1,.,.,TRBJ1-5,TGCGCCAGCAGCTTCGAAGGTGACAATCAGCCCCAGCATTTT,CASSFEGDNQPQHF
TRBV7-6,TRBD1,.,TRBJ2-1,TGTGCCAGCAGCTTGGCTGCGGACAGGGGGCGTGAGCAGTTCTTC,CASSLAADRGREQFF
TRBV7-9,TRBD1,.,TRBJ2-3,TGTGCCAGCAGCTCGGGACAGGGACTTACAGATACGCAGTATTTT,CASSSGQGLTDTQYF
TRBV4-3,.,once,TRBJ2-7,TGCGCCAGCAGCGGGGGACTTCTACAAGGCTACGAGCAGTACTTC,CASSGGLLQGYEQYF
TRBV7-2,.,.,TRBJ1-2,TGTGCCAGCAGCGTAGGACAGCCTCATACTAACTATGGCTACACCTTC,CASSVGQPHTNYGYTF
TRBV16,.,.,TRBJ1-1,TGTGCCAGCAGCCAAGTTGACAGAACTGAAGCTTTCTTT,CASSQVDRTEAFF
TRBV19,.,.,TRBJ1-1,TGTGCCAGTAGTACCCTCGGACAGAACACTGAAGCTTTCTTT,CASSTLGQNTEAFF
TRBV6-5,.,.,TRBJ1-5,TGTGCCAGCAGTTACTCCCAGGGAACTCAGCCCCAGCATTTT,CASSYSQGTQPQHF
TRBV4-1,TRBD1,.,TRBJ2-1,TGCGCCAGCAGCGCTTCAGGGGACAGCTCCTACAATGAGCAGTTCTTC,CASSASGDSSYNEQFF
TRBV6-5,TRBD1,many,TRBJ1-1,TGTGCCAGCAGTAGGACAGGCTACACTGAAGCTTTCTTT,CASSRTGYTEAFF
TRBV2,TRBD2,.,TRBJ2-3,TGTGCCAGCAGTGGACTAGCGGGGGAAGAGGAGAGAGATACGCAGTATTTT,CASSGLAGEEERDTQYF
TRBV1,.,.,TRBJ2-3,TGCACCAGCAGCCAAGCCACTAGCGGGGGGGGTTCGGGAGATACGCAGTATTTT,CTSSQATSGGGSGDTQYF
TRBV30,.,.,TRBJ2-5,TGTGCCTGGAGTGCCAGAGGGGCTTTAGAACAAGAGACCCAGTACTTC,CAWSARGALEQETQYF
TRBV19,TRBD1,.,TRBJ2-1,TGTGCCAGTACCCGGGGCAGGGGGTATTACAATGAGCAGTTCTTC,CASTRGRGYYNEQFF
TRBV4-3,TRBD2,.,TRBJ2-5,TGCGCCAGCAGCCAAGATGTGACTAGCCGGGAGACCCAGTACTTC,CASSQDVTSRETQYF
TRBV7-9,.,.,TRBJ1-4,TGTGCCAGCAGCTTAAATACAGGGAGTGAAAAACTGTTTTTT,CASSLNTGSEKLFF
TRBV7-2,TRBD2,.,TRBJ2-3,TGTGCCAGCAGCCGGACTAGCGGGGGGGCATGGGATACGCAGTATTTT,CASSRTSGGAWDTQYF
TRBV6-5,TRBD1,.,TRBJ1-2,TGTGCCAGCAGTCTTGCCGTACAGGGGGCTGGAGGCTACACCTTC,CASSLAVQGAGGYTF
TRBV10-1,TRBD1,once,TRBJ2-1,TGCGCCAGCAGTGAGCCGGGACAGGGATCCAATGAGCAGTTCTTC,CASSEPGQGSNEQFF
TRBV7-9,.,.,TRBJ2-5,TGTGCCAGCAGCTTAAAGGCACATCAATGGGGAGAGACCCAGTACTTC,CASSLKAHQWGETQYF